The 19 T cell receptor beta chains reported below all come from one sample, sequenced in a study of blood T cell repertoires in COVID-19 (dated by TCRdb to 2020 to 2022). The library was made by the immunoSEQ multiplex PCR assay. Held by TCRdb, this immuneACCESS table contains in-frame sequences only and omits some clones. Under half of the omission traces to an unresolved V gene where checked; the cause of the rest is unknown. This sample holds approximately 70,000 clones; roughly 86% were observed only once. The leading ten clones occupy about an eighth of the sample. The source material was peripheral blood. These receptors all stem from an older woman with acute or convalescent COVID-19.

The V gene is TRBV18, the J gene TRBJ1-2, with TRBD1 matching 9 bases. Germline CDR1 is KGHSH and CDR2 is LQKENI. The CDR3 totals 19 residues. Trimming took 6 bases from V and 1 from J; bases not matched to a gene: 18. CDR3 DNA sequence: TGTGCCAGCTCTCCGTCTATCCGGGACAGGGCTCTCTTTAACTATGGCTACACCTTC. This gives the protein CASSPSIRDRALFNYGYTF.

The gene calls are TRBV6-5 and TRBJ1-6; 7 bases are shared with TRBD1. Germline CDR1 is MNHEY and CDR2 is SVGAGI. J gave up 14 bases and V 7 bases, and 14 bases lay outside the gene matches. The CDR3 runs to 14 residues. The CDR3 loop reads CASKRDSQQGTLHF. The CDR3 coding sequence is TGTGCCAGCAAAAGGGACAGTCAGCAAGGGACCCTCCACTTT.

This clone was counted a single time. The chain joins TRBV13 to TRBJ2-1; 8 nucleotides agree with TRBD2. The CDR3 has 17 amino acids. CDR1 and CDR2 (germline): PRHDT, FYEKMQ (reference sequence). The ends lost 3 bases at V and 6 bases at J; junction bases unmatched: 13. The CDR3 here is CASSFPGGGSLANEQFF. The CDR3, as DNA: TGTGCCAGCAGCTTTCCTGGCGGGGGGTCATTGGCCAATGAGCAGTTCTTC.

J is TRBJ2-5 and V is TRBV3-1 (or the pseudogene TRBV3-2); 10 nucleotides line up with TRBD2. Germline values: CDR1 LGHDT, CDR2 YNNKEL (reference sequence). This CDR3 comprises 15 residues. Trimming removed 6 bases from V and 4 bases from J; junction bases left unmatched: 8. This CDR3 reads CASSISGGALETQYF. In DNA, the CDR3 is TGTGCCAGCAGTATAAGCGGGGGGGCCCTAGAGACCCAGTACTTC.

The gene calls are TRBV9 and TRBJ2-2, with a tentative D call TRBD2 (5 bases). This CDR3 is 15 amino acids long. Trimming removed 4 bases at V and 6 bases at J, with 16 bases between. Germline loops: CDR1 SGDLS, CDR2 YYNGEE. This chain's CDR3 is CASSPGEGAAGELFF. The CDR3 DNA is TGTGCCAGCAGCCCCGGTGAAGGAGCGGCCGGGGAGCTGTTTTTT.

The chain is built from TRBV16 and TRBJ2-3, with TRBD2 identical over 8 bases. V lost 2 bases, J lost 1 base, and 2 bases stayed unmatched. The CDR3 consists of 15 residues. The germline V gene has CDR1 KGHSY and CDR2 FQNENV. The CDR3 region is CASSQGAGGTDTQYF. The CDR3, as DNA: TGTGCCAGCAGCCAAGGAGCGGGGGGCACAGATACGCAGTATTTT. The full variable domain, its missing parts supplied by reference TRBV16 and TRBJ2-3, is GEEVAQTPKHLVRGEGQKAKLYCAPIKGHSYVFWYQQVLKNEFKFLISFQNENVFDETGMPKERFSAKCLPNSPCSLEIQATKLEDSAVYFCASSQGAGGTDTQYFGPGTRLTVL.

The J gene is TRBJ2-7, the V gene TRBV1; the D call TRBD2 from the table was never checked on the DNA. TRBV1 is annotated as a pseudogene. This CDR3 is 18 amino acids long. CDR3 sequence: CTSSQGFVAGVFGYEQYF. The DNA for the CDR3 is TGCACCAGCAGCCAAGGGTTTGTAGCGGGGGTTTTCGGCTACGAGCAGTACTTC.

The chain joins TRBV5-1 to TRBJ1-3, with D uncertain. Germline V CDR1 and CDR2: SGHRS, YFSETQ. The CDR3 consists of 15 residues. V was shortened by 1 base and J by 0 bases, with 8 bases between the two germline ends. Written as DNA, the CDR3 is TGCGCCAGCAGCTTGTGGTCGGGCTCTGGAAACACCATATATTTT. Encoded protein: CASSLWSGSGNTIYF. Filled out from reference TRBV5-1 and TRBJ1-3, the complete variable domain reads KAGVTQTPRYLIKTRGQQVTLSCSPISGHRSVSWYQQTPGQGLQFLFEYFSETQRNKGNFPGRFSGRQFSNSRSEMNVSTLELGDSALYLCASSLWSGSGNTIYFGEGSWLTVV.

The chain combines TRBV2 with TRBJ1-5; the D gene is possibly TRBD1 (6 bases). This CDR3 spans 13 amino acids. Trimming cost V 7 bases and J 5 bases, with 12 bases left between them. CDR1 is SNHLY, CDR2 FYNNEI, per germline. CDR3: CASMRQADQPQHF. DNA of the CDR3: TGTGCCAGCATGCGACAGGCCGATCAGCCCCAGCATTTT.

This chain links TRBV6-1 with TRBJ2-7; D remains unclear. With 2 bases removed from V and 0 bases from J, the gap between germline ends came to 11 bases. The germline gives CDR1 MNHNS, CDR2 SASEGT. The CDR3 is 15 amino acids. The chain's CDR3 is CASSESEASSYEQYF. The CDR3 DNA is TGTGCCAGCAGTGAATCCGAGGCGAGCTCCTACGAGCAGTACTTC.

The chain uses TRBV24-1 and TRBJ2-3, with 9 bases matching TRBD1. CDR1 is KGHDR and CDR2 is SFDVKD in the germline V gene. The V gene end was trimmed by 2 bases and the J gene end by 4 bases; junction bases not matched to a gene: 6. The CDR3 is 16 amino acids. In DNA form, the CDR3 reads TGTGCCACCAGTGATTCAGGACAGGGGTTACCAGATACGCAGTATTTT. This translates into CATSDSGQGLPDTQYF.

The V and J genes are TRBV4-2 and TRBJ1-5, with 7 bases lining up with TRBD1. The V gene end was trimmed by 0 bases and the J gene end by 4 bases; junction bases not matched to a gene: 3. The length of the CDR3 is 15 residues. Per the germline V gene, CDR1 is LGHNA and CDR2 is YNFKEQ. CDR3 residues: CASSQDGTANQPQHF. CDR3 in DNA: TGTGCCAGCAGCCAAGATGGGACAGCGAATCAGCCCCAGCATTTT.

The V call is TRBV12-5, the J call TRBJ2-7; 8 nucleotides line up with TRBD1. The CDR3 runs to 16 residues. J gave up 0 bases and V 0 bases, and 4 bases lay outside the gene matches. The germline V gene has CDR1 LGHNT and CDR2 FRNRAP. CDR3 region: CASGLVSGQASYEQYF. The CDR3 DNA sequence: TGTGCTAGTGGTTTGGTATCGGGACAGGCCTCCTACGAGCAGTACTTC.

The V and J genes are TRBV11-1 and TRBJ1-1; TRBD1 matches 7 bases. The CDR3 has 15 amino acids. After removal of 1 base from V and 4 bases from J, the junction contained 6 bases not matched to a gene. Germline V lookup: CDR1 SGHAT, CDR2 FQDESV (reference sequence). The CDR3 is CASSLGDDRATEAFF. The CDR3 nucleotides read TGTGCCAGCAGCTTAGGAGATGACAGGGCCACTGAAGCTTTCTTT.

V usage is TRBV15 and J usage is TRBJ2-1; 10 bases align to TRBD2. The junction had 4 bases not matched to a gene; V was cut back by 4 bases and J by 4 bases. The V gene's germline CDR1 is LNHNV and CDR2 YYDKDF (reference sequence). The CDR3 totals 15 residues. The CDR3 sequence: CATSKTSGEYNEQFF. The DNA of the CDR3 is TGTGCCACCAGCAAAACTAGCGGGGAGTACAATGAGCAGTTCTTC.

This chain connects TRBV11-2 to TRBJ2-1, with 10 bases that match TRBD2. The CDR3 sequence is 12 residues long. The junction had 2 bases not matched to a gene; V was cut back by 5 bases and J by 10 bases. Germline V gene sequence: CDR1 SGHAT, CDR2 FQNNGV. The CDR3 reads CASSLSGGEQFF. In DNA form, the CDR3 reads TGTGCCAGCAGCCTTAGCGGGGGGGAGCAGTTCTTC.

V and J are TRBV12-3 or TRBV12-4 and TRBJ1-5; D call uncertain. The CDR3 runs to 13 residues. Trimming left V 3 bases short and J 4 bases short, with 7 bases between. CDR3 nucleotides: TGTGCCAGCAGTTTGGGCCATAATCAGCCCCAGCATTTT. Amino acid sequence: CASSLGHNQPQHF.

This chain uses TRBV19 with TRBJ1-1, with D unclear. CDR1 is LNHDA, CDR2 SQIVND, per germline (reference sequence). The V gene lost 8 bases and the J gene lost 5 bases, with 6 bases spanning the gap. CDR3 length equals 10 residues. The CDR3 is CASGGTEAFF. Written as DNA, the CDR3 is TGTGCCAGTGGAGGGACTGAAGCTTTCTTT.

For the CDR3, the DNA is TGTGCCAGCAGCCGGGGGGATAGCAATCAGCCCCAGCATTTT. Translation gives CASSRGDSNQPQHF. The chain is built from TRBV6-5 and TRBJ1-5, with D perhaps matching TRBD1 (5 bases). The CDR3 loop spans 14 amino acids. Germline V gives CDR1 MNHEY, CDR2 SVGAGI. The germline V and J ends were trimmed by 6 bases and 0 bases, with 9 bases remaining between them.